Following are 17 T cell receptor beta chains from one sample sequenced in a study of PD-L1 blockade in urothelial cancer. The time point was: pretreatment peripheral blood. Clones were read by immunoSEQ multiplex PCR, and TCRdb kept only the in-frame ones, dropping some. The table records around 60,000 clones, around 86% of them present only once. The specimen was PBMCs, collected around atezolizumab (anti-PD-L1) treatment. These receptors all come from a man between 65 and 79 years old with urothelial cancer.

J is TRBJ2-1 and V is TRBV10-1; TRBD2 matches 10 bases. J was trimmed by 1 base and V by 1 base; bases with no gene match: 7. Germline V lookup: CDR1 WNHNN, CDR2 SYGVQD (reference sequence). CDR3 size: 18 residues. CDR3 sequence reads: CASSEWPSGRRSYNEQFF. The CDR3 DNA reads as TGCGCCAGCAGTGAGTGGCCTAGCGGGAGAAGGTCCTACAATGAGCAGTTCTTC.

The V and J genes are TRBV19 and TRBJ2-7, with TRBD1 identical over 8 bases. Germline loops: CDR1 LNHDA, CDR2 SQIVND (reference sequence). J gave up 0 bases and V 3 bases, and 10 bases lay outside the gene matches. The length of the CDR3 is 17 residues. In DNA, the CDR3 is TGTGCCAGTAGTATTCGGCAGGGGGCTTTTGGCTCCTACGAGCAGTACTTC. Encoded protein: CASSIRQGAFGSYEQYF.

This chain joins TRBV5-1 and TRBJ1-4; the D gene is possibly TRBD1 (5 bases). V was trimmed by 4 bases and J by 7 bases, leaving 14 bases between them. CDR3 size: 14 residues. Germline CDR1 and CDR2: SGHRS and YFSETQ. This chain's CDR3 is CASSLDGGGEKLFF. In DNA form, the CDR3 reads TGCGCCAGCAGCCTGGACGGGGGGGGTGAAAAACTGTTTTTT.

V gene TRBV7-9 combines with J gene TRBJ2-1, with 10 positions matching TRBD2. Germline values: CDR1 SEHNR, CDR2 FQNEAQ (reference sequence). With V trimmed by 7 bases and J by 8 bases, 11 bases remained unmatched. CDR3 length: 15 amino acids. CDR3 bases: TGTGCCAGCACCCCAGGACTAGCGGAGAGGGATGAGCAGTTCTTC. It yields the protein CASTPGLAERDEQFF.

This clone was observed once. The chain employs TRBV9 and TRBJ2-1, with 10 nucleotides matching TRBD2. The CDR3 consists of 16 residues. V was pared by 0 bases and J by 10 bases, with 10 bases of the junction left unmatched. Germline V CDR1 and CDR2: SGDLS, YYNGEE. The CDR3 sequence is CASSVAGLAGVSEQFF. The DNA of the CDR3 is TGTGCCAGCAGCGTAGCTGGCCTAGCGGGAGTCAGCGAGCAGTTCTTC.

The chain joins TRBV5-5 to TRBJ2-7, with 10 bases lining up with TRBD1. The CDR3 runs 14 residues. The junction had 2 bases not matched to a gene; V was cut back by 2 bases and J by 3 bases. CDR1 is SGHKS, CDR2 YYEKEE, per germline (reference sequence). CDR3 protein: CASSFDRGLYEQYF. CDR3 bases: TGTGCCAGCAGCTTCGACAGGGGGCTCTACGAGCAGTACTTC. Based on the CDR3 plus reference TRBV5-5 and TRBJ2-7, the full variable domain is DAGVTQSPTHLIKTRGQQVTLRCSPISGHKSVSWYQQVLGQGPQFIFQYYEKEERGRGNFPDRFSARQFPNYSSELNVNALLLGDSALYLCASSFDRGLYEQYFGPGTRLTVT.

The gene calls are TRBV19 and TRBJ2-2; TRBD2 is a possible D gene (5 bases). V lost 4 bases, J lost 7 bases, and 7 bases lay in between. Germline assignment: CDR1 LNHDA and CDR2 SQIVND (reference sequence). CDR3 length: 12 amino acids. The CDR3 spells CASSKRVGELFF. Written as DNA, the CDR3 is TGTGCCAGTAGTAAGAGGGTCGGGGAGCTGTTTTTT. Using reference TRBV19 and TRBJ2-2 for the parts outside the CDR3, the full variable domain is DGGITQSPKYLFRKEGQNVTLSCEQNLNHDAMYWYRQDPGQGLRLIYYSQIVNDFQKGDIAEGYSVSREKKESFPLTVTSAQKNPTAFYLCASSKRVGELFFGEGSRLTVL.

V gene TRBV15 combines with J gene TRBJ2-2; 7 bases match TRBD2. CDR1 and CDR2 from the germline V gene are LNHNV and YYDKDF (reference sequence). V lost 0 bases, J lost 7 bases, and 8 bases stayed unmatched. CDR3 length equals 16 residues. DNA for the CDR3: TGTGCCACCAGCAGAGAGGCGGGGGTAGCAAGCGGGGAGCTGTTTTTT. Its translation: CATSREAGVASGELFF. Full variable domain (remainder filled in from reference TRBV15 and TRBJ2-2): DAMVIQNPRYQVTQFGKPVTLSCSQTLNHNVMYWYQQKSSQAPKLLFHYYDKDFNNEADTPDNFQSRRPNTSFCFLDIRSPGLGDTAMYLCATSREAGVASGELFFGEGSRLTVL.

This clone appeared a single time. The genes are TRBV6-6 and TRBJ2-7; D might be TRBD2 (5 bases). V was trimmed by 2 bases and J by 0 bases, leaving 14 bases between them. CDR1 is MNHNY and CDR2 is SVGAGI in the germline V gene (reference sequence). The CDR3 is 16 residues long. CDR3 DNA sequence: TGTGCCAGCAGTTACCCAAATAGCGCGAGCTCCTACGAGCAGTACTTC. Translation gives CASSYPNSASSYEQYF.

This chain connects TRBV5-5 to TRBJ2-2, with D possibly matching TRBD2 (6 bases). Trimming took off 4 bases at V and 2 bases at J, with 15 bases between the two ends. CDR1 and CDR2 from the germline V gene are SGHKS and YYEKEE (reference sequence). The CDR3 length is 16 residues. CDR3 coding DNA: TGTGCCAGCAGCCCAACCCCTAGCGTAAACACCGGGGAGCTGTTTTTT. Its translation: CASSPTPSVNTGELFF. Full variable domain (missing parts from reference TRBV5-5 and TRBJ2-2): DAGVTQSPTHLIKTRGQQVTLRCSPISGHKSVSWYQQVLGQGPQFIFQYYEKEERGRGNFPDRFSARQFPNYSSELNVNALLLGDSALYLCASSPTPSVNTGELFFGEGSRLTVL.

This chain joins TRBV6-5 and TRBJ2-3, with TRBD1 as a possible D gene (6 bases). Germline V gives CDR1 MNHEY, CDR2 SVGAGI. Trimming removed 5 bases from V and 2 bases from J, with 14 bases in between. The CDR3 covers 15 residues. The CDR3 reads CASSHGTGPTDTQYF. Here the CDR3 DNA reads TGTGCCAGCAGTCACGGTACAGGGCCCACAGATACGCAGTATTTT.

The chain employs TRBV28 and TRBJ2-7; TRBD1 might be the D (6 bases). Germline assignment: CDR1 MDHEN and CDR2 SYDVKM. The CDR3 extends over 13 amino acids. V gave up 6 bases and J gave up 3 bases, with 12 bases separating them. In DNA, the CDR3 is TGTGCCAGCAGCTCCGGGACAATCTACGAGCAGTACTTC. Translation gives CASSSGTIYEQYF.

The rearrangement uses TRBV30 and TRBJ2-2, with a weak D call TRBD1 (5 bases). This CDR3 comprises 14 residues. V lost 0 bases and J lost 6, with 11 bases in between. Germline V gene data show CDR1 as GTSNPN and CDR2 as SVGIG (reference sequence). The CDR3 loop reads CAWSVGALAGELFF. The CDR3 DNA follows: TGTGCCTGGAGTGTAGGGGCTTTGGCCGGGGAGCTGTTTTTT.

The genes are TRBV2 and TRBJ2-5; TRBD2 aligns across 11 bases. This CDR3 is 15 amino acids long. The germline CDR1 and CDR2 sequences are SNHLY and FYNNEI. Trimming took 3 bases from V and 5 from J; bases not matched to a gene: 5. CDR3 protein: CASSDTSGSQETQYF. The CDR3 coding sequence is TGTGCCAGCAGTGACACTAGCGGGAGTCAGGAGACCCAGTACTTC.

The chain couples TRBV5-4 to TRBJ2-5, with D maybe TRBD1 (6 bases). Trimming shortened V by 7 bases and J by 4 bases, and 20 bases separated the two germline ends. Germline CDR1 and CDR2: SGHNT and YYREEE (reference sequence). There are 15 residues in the CDR3. CDR3 region: CASGSGAEKGETQYF. CDR3 sequence (DNA): TGTGCCAGCGGCTCAGGGGCCGAGAAAGGAGAGACCCAGTACTTC. Filled out from reference TRBV5-4 and TRBJ2-5, the complete variable domain reads ETGVTQSPTHLIKTRGQQVTLRCSSQSGHNTVSWYQQALGQGPQFIFQYYREEENGRGNFPPRFSGLQFPNYSSELNVNALELDDSALYLCASGSGAEKGETQYFGPGTRLLVL.

The chain combines TRBV5-5 with TRBJ2-1; D remains ambiguous. The CDR3 loop spans 13 amino acids. Germline V gives CDR1 SGHKS, CDR2 YYEKEE (reference sequence). Trimming stripped 2 bases from V and 8 bases from J, with 11 bases between. CDR3 amino acids: CASSFYAGDEQFF. The DNA for the CDR3 is TGTGCCAGCAGCTTTTACGCAGGCGATGAGCAGTTCTTC. The variable domain in full, with the rest retrieved from reference TRBV5-5 and TRBJ2-1, is DAGVTQSPTHLIKTRGQQVTLRCSPISGHKSVSWYQQVLGQGPQFIFQYYEKEERGRGNFPDRFSARQFPNYSSELNVNALLLGDSALYLCASSFYAGDEQFFGPGTRLTVL.

The chain employs TRBV9 and TRBJ2-2; no firm D call. V was trimmed by 0 bases and J by 4 bases, leaving 10 bases between them. CDR1 SGDLS and CDR2 YYNGEE come from the germline V gene. This CDR3 comprises 15 residues. The CDR3 region is CASSVGLTSTGELFF. In DNA, the CDR3 is TGTGCCAGCAGCGTAGGACTGACCAGCACCGGGGAGCTGTTTTTT.